These 25 T cell receptor beta chains came from one sample sequenced in a study of blood T cell repertoires in COVID-19. The table came from immunoSEQ multiplex PCR; TCRdb's copy has only in-frame clones and leaves some out. The sample holds more than 85,000 clones, roughly 82% seen once. Specimen: peripheral blood. These receptors came from a man older than 75 with acute or convalescent COVID-19.

This clone was observed at least ten times. The chain links TRBV19 to TRBJ2-5; D may be TRBD2 (5 bases). The V end was cut by 2 bases, the J end by 6 bases, with 13 bases between. This CDR3 region has 14 residues. CDR1 LNHDA and CDR2 SQIVND come from the germline V gene (reference sequence). CDR3 amino acids: CASSIQGAGKTQYF. CDR3 coding DNA: TGTGCCAGTAGTATACAAGGCGCCGGGAAGACCCAGTACTTC.

The chain carries TRBV10-3 and TRBJ1-1, with D possibly TRBD1 on 5 matching bases. The CDR3 totals 13 residues. The ends were cut back, 6 bases at V and 1 base at J, with 9 bases in the middle. The germline V gene has CDR1 ENHRY and CDR2 SYGVKD. The CDR3 DNA follows: TGTGCCATCAGGGTAACAGGGAACACTGAAGCTTTCTTT. It translates to CAIRVTGNTEAFF.

V and J are TRBV5-1 and TRBJ2-7, with TRBD2 matching over 14 bases. Germline V gene data show CDR1 as SGHRS and CDR2 as YFSETQ. CDR3 length: 19 residues. V lost 3 bases and J lost 3; bases outside the gene matches: 14. The chain's CDR3 is CASSYLGTSGGLTIYEQYF. CDR3 sequence (DNA): TGCGCCAGCAGCTATCTAGGGACTAGCGGGGGCCTAACTATCTACGAGCAGTACTTC.

The chain has TRBV5-6 and TRBJ1-2; no clear D. In germline, CDR1 is SGHDT, CDR2 YYEEEE. The CDR3 has 13 residues. Trimming cost V 4 bases and J 3 bases, with 10 bases left between them. The CDR3 loop is CASSPKAHYGYTF. CDR3 bases: TGTGCCAGCAGCCCTAAAGCTCACTATGGCTACACCTTC.

This clone has a handful of counts. The chain combines TRBV28 with TRBJ1-1, with D possibly matching TRBD1 (6 bases). CDR3 length: 14 residues. V dropped 1 base and J dropped 2 bases, with 8 bases sitting between them. Germline CDR1 is MDHEN and CDR2 is SYDVKM. The DNA of the CDR3 is TGTGCCAGCAGTTTATTGGGGGCTAACACTGAAGCTTTCTTT. Protein: CASSLLGANTEAFF.

The rearrangement joins TRBV11-3 to TRBJ2-7, with TRBD2 as a possible D gene (7 bases). Germline CDR1 SGHNT, CDR2 YENEEA. The CDR3 runs to 13 residues. The V end was cut by 6 bases, the J end by 3 bases, with 12 bases between. CDR3 loop: CASSRGASYEQYF. CDR3 bases: TGTGCCAGCAGTCGGGGGGCGAGCTACGAGCAGTACTTC.

This sequence joins TRBV7-2 and TRBJ2-1; 14 nucleotides line up with TRBD2. Germline CDR1 reads SGHTA; CDR2 reads FQGNSA. The CDR3 length is 16 residues. V shed 2 bases, J shed 8 bases, and the junction held 5 bases outside the gene matches. The CDR3 reads CASSLNPGLAGDEQFF. The CDR3 DNA reads TGTGCCAGCAGCTTAAATCCGGGACTAGCGGGGGATGAGCAGTTCTTC.

This chain links TRBV6-5 with TRBJ1-5; D remains ambiguous. This CDR3 spans 14 amino acids. Germline V gives CDR1 MNHEY, CDR2 SVGAGI. V was trimmed by 6 bases and J by 2 bases, leaving 11 bases between them. The CDR3 DNA is TGTGCCAGCAGGACGGGTTTCGGCAATCAGCCCCAGCATTTT. Its translation: CASRTGFGNQPQHF.

J is TRBJ1-2 and V is TRBV28, with D possibly TRBD1 on 6 matching bases. This CDR3 has 14 residues. Germline V gene lookup returns CDR1 MDHEN and CDR2 SYDVKM. Trimming removed 5 bases at V and 4 bases at J, with 14 bases between. The CDR3 nucleotides are TGTGCCAGCAGTCCAGCGGGGGCGGGCTATGGCTACACCTTC. It codes for CASSPAGAGYGYTF.

This rearrangement joins TRBV28 to TRBJ2-7; D is ambiguous. Germline CDR1 reads MDHEN; CDR2 reads SYDVKM. The CDR3 extends over 11 amino acids. Trimming removed 5 bases from V and 5 bases from J, with 7 bases in between. The DNA of the CDR3 is TGTGCCAGCAGTACATACGACGAGCAGTACTTC. The encoded protein is CASSTYDEQYF.

The chain joins TRBV12-2 to TRBJ1-2. TRBV12-2 is described as a pseudogene. This CDR3 spans 19 amino acids. The CDR3 nucleotides are TGTGCAAGTCGCTTGGCCCATTCGAGACGAGGTCCCGGGAGCTATGGCTACACCTTC. Translated, it gives CASRLAHSRRGPGSYGYTF.

The V and J genes are TRBV5-4 and TRBJ2-1; tentative D call: TRBD2 (6 bases). The germline V and J ends were trimmed by 2 bases and 9 bases, with 18 bases remaining between them. This CDR3 region has 15 residues. Per the germline V gene, CDR1 is SGHNT and CDR2 is YYREEE (reference sequence). CDR3 bases: TGTGCCAGCAGCTTCGGGGGAGTTCTGCCCAGTGAGCAGTTCTTC. Encoded protein: CASSFGGVLPSEQFF.

J is TRBJ1-2 and V is TRBV30, with a tentative D call TRBD1 (6 bases). Trimming shortened V by 5 bases and J by 4 bases, and 14 bases separated the two germline ends. Germline CDR1 reads GTSNPN; CDR2 reads SVGIG (reference sequence). The CDR3 covers 13 residues. CDR3 loop: CAWALGGGYGYTF. CDR3 sequence (DNA): TGTGCCTGGGCCCTAGGGGGGGGCTATGGCTACACCTTC.

The chain uses TRBV11-2 and TRBJ2-7, with 9 bases aligning to TRBD1. CDR3 size: 16 residues. From germline, CDR1 is SGHAT and CDR2 FQNNGV. The V segment lost 1 base and the J segment 2 bases; nucleotides outside the gene matches: 6. The CDR3 region has the DNA TGTGCCAGCAGCTTAGGGAAAGGACAGGGGACCTACGAGCAGTACTTC. Amino acid sequence: CASSLGKGQGTYEQYF.

The genes are TRBV19 and TRBJ2-2; TRBD1 matches at 9 bases. V was clipped by 5 bases and J by 3 bases; unmatched bases: 25. The CDR3 extends over 22 amino acids. Germline V gives CDR1 LNHDA, CDR2 SQIVND (reference sequence). The CDR3 region is CASSYPTGTGNLYDGDTGELFF. CDR3 DNA: TGTGCCAGTAGTTATCCCACCGGGACAGGGAATTTATATGATGGGGACACCGGGGAGCTGTTTTTT.

This sequence joins TRBV19 and TRBJ2-1; perhaps TRBD2 as D (7 bases). The germline V gene has CDR1 LNHDA and CDR2 SQIVND (reference sequence). The CDR3 runs to 12 residues. Trimming cost V 11 bases and J 6 bases, with 14 bases left between them. CDR3 sequence reads: CASGRGGNEQFF. The CDR3 nucleotides are TGTGCCTCTGGGAGGGGGGGCAATGAGCAGTTCTTC.

DNA of the CDR3: TGTGCCAGCAGCGTAGGTCCCAGGGTCGAGACCCAGTACTTC. This codes for CASSVGPRVETQYF. The J gene is TRBJ2-5, the V gene TRBV9; tentatively, D is TRBD1 (5 bases). The V and J ends lost 0 bases and 5 bases respectively, with 11 bases between them. CDR3 length equals 14 residues. CDR1 is SGDLS and CDR2 is YYNGEE in the germline V gene. The variable domain in full, with the rest retrieved from reference TRBV9 and TRBJ2-5, is DSGVTQTPKHLITATGQRVTLRCSPRSGDLSVYWYQQSLDQGLQFLIQYYNGEERAKGNILERFSAQQFPDLHSELNLSSLELGDSALYFCASSVGPRVETQYFGPGTRLLVL.

This chain links TRBV11-2 with TRBJ2-5; D perhaps matches TRBD2 (5 bases). The germline V and J ends were trimmed by 3 bases and 5 bases, with 13 bases remaining between them. Germline V gene sequence: CDR1 SGHAT, CDR2 FQNNGV. The CDR3 is 14 amino acids. The DNA for the CDR3 is TGTGCCAGCAGCTTGCGTTTGGAGGATGAGACCCAGTACTTC. The encoded protein is CASSLRLEDETQYF.

V and J are TRBV6-2 or TRBV6-3 and TRBJ2-2, with 7 bases matching TRBD2. Germline loops: CDR1 MNHEY, CDR2 SVGEGT. The CDR3 is 16 amino acids. J was trimmed by 0 bases and V by 8 bases; bases with no gene match: 9. DNA for the CDR3: TGTGCCAGCCGCCTAACGGGAGGATCGAACACCGGGGAGCTGTTTTTT. Protein sequence: CASRLTGGSNTGELFF.

This clone was recorded only once. The CDR3 is CASSLLAGGSYEQYF. DNA of the CDR3: TGTGCCAGCAGCTTACTAGCGGGAGGGTCCTACGAGCAGTACTTC. The chain uses TRBV7-6 and TRBJ2-7, with TRBD2 matching 12 bases. The germline V gene has CDR1 SGHVS and CDR2 FNYEAQ. V gave up 2 bases and J gave up 1 base; unmatched junction bases: 0. The length of the CDR3 is 15 residues. Together with reference TRBV7-6 and TRBJ2-7, the CDR3 gives the full variable domain: GAGVSQSPRYKVTKRGQDVALRCDPISGHVSLYWYRQALGQGPEFLTYFNYEAQQDKSGLPNDRFSAERPEGSISTLTIQRTEQRDSAMYRCASSLLAGGSYEQYFGPGTRLTVT.

The genes are TRBV5-4 and TRBJ2-5, with 9 nucleotides matching TRBD2. This CDR3 has 16 residues. The trim removed 0 bases at V and 5 bases at J, leaving 8 bases unmatched. Germline V gene data show CDR1 as SGHNT and CDR2 as YYREEE (reference sequence). CDR3: CASSLGRAGGFETQYF. Written as DNA, the CDR3 is TGTGCCAGCAGCTTGGGGCGAGCGGGGGGATTTGAGACCCAGTACTTC.

The chain employs TRBV6-1 and TRBJ2-2; a possible D gene is TRBD2 (5 bases). The germline V gene has CDR1 MNHNS and CDR2 SASEGT. The CDR3 spans 14 residues. Trimming cost V 3 bases and J 2 bases, with 7 bases left between them. Here the CDR3 DNA reads TGTGCCAGCAGTGAGGAGGCAAACACCGGGGAGCTGTTTTTT. This translates into CASSEEANTGELFF.

This clone came up a few times. This chain links TRBV9 with TRBJ2-7; D possibly corresponds to TRBD1 (6 bases). The CDR3 spans 15 residues. From germline, CDR1 is SGDLS and CDR2 YYNGEE. The germline V and J ends were trimmed by 2 bases and 1 base, with 13 bases remaining between them. The CDR3 loop is CASSVGAGVSYEQYF. CDR3 nucleotide sequence: TGTGCCAGCAGCGTCGGGGCAGGGGTTTCCTACGAGCAGTACTTC.

This clone was picked up a small number of times. The rearrangement joins TRBV10-2 to TRBJ2-7, with D possibly TRBD1 on 6 matching bases. The germline CDR1 and CDR2 sequences are WSHSY and SAAADI. The germline V and J ends were trimmed by 5 bases and 3 bases, with 17 bases remaining between them. This CDR3 region has 15 residues. CDR3 in DNA: TGCGCCAGCAGTAGGTCAGGGGTCTCCCTCTACGAGCAGTACTTC. The encoded protein is CASSRSGVSLYEQYF.

The chain carries TRBV24-1 and TRBJ2-5, with 7 bases aligning to TRBD2. This CDR3 has 14 residues. The V segment lost 5 bases and the J segment 5 bases; nucleotides outside the gene matches: 7. Per germline, CDR1 KGHDR and CDR2 SFDVKD. In nucleotides, the CDR3 is TGTGCCACCAGTGGGGGAGGGACGTGGGAGACCCAGTACTTC. This encodes CATSGGGTWETQYF.